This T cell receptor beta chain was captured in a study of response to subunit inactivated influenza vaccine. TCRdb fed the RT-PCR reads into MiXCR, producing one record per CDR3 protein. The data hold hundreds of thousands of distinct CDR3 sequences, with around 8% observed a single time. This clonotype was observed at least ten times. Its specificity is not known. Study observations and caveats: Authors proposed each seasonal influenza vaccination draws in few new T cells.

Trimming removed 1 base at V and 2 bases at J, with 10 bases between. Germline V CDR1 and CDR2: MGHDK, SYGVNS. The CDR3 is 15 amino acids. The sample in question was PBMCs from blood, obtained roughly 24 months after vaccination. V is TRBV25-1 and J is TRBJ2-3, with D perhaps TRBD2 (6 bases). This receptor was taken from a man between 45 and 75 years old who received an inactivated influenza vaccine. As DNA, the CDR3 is TGTGCCAGCAGTGAATGGCGGGGAGACACAGATACGCAGTATTTT. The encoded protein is CASSEWRGDTDTQYF.